A selection of T cell receptor beta chains follows, all from one sample in a study of cytomegalovirus exposure and HLA in healthy donors. The repertoire was sequenced with immunoSEQ multiplex PCR; TCRdb's copy has only in-frame clones and lacks some. This sample has 210,000 or so clones, with roughly 81% found just once. The sample comprised PBMCs. These receptors originate from a woman in her twenties or thirties in good health and CMV-seropositive. Both conserved end residues are part of each CDR3. D genes are given only for firm matches. Clone size is stated in some rows and not others, as once, few, many or a class when expanded.

length | J | V | D | size | CDR3 | DNA
14 | TRBJ2-2 | TRBV4-2 | - | - | CASSQDWASGELFF | TGTGCCAGCAGCCAAGACTGGGCTTCCGGGGAGCTGTTTTTT
14 | TRBJ1-4 | TRBV5-1 | - | - | CASSFSRGSEKLFF | TGCGCCAGCAGCTTTTCTAGGGGCAGTGAAAAACTGTTTTTT
16 | TRBJ2-7 | TRBV28 | TRBD1 | - | CASSSYPGQGVYEQYF | TGTGCCAGCAGCTCCTACCCGGGACAGGGAGTTTACGAGCAGTACTTC
14 | TRBJ2-2 | TRBV9 | TRBD1 | - | CASSAHRGIGELFF | TGTGCCAGCAGCGCCCACAGGGGGATCGGGGAGCTGTTTTTT
13 | TRBJ2-7 | TRBV27 | - | - | CASAGPGFGEQYF | TGTGCCAGCGCTGGGCCGGGATTCGGGGAGCAGTACTTC
13 | TRBJ2-7 | TRBV11-1 | TRBD1 | - | CASSSGGQYEQYF | TGTGCCAGCAGCTCAGGGGGACAGTACGAGCAGTACTTC
15 | TRBJ2-5 | TRBV7-2 | - | - | CASSLGGGPQETQYF | TGTGCCAGCAGCTTGGGGGGAGGCCCCCAAGAGACCCAGTACTTC
15 | TRBJ2-5 | TRBV7-2 | TRBD2 | - | CASSRTSGNLETQYF | TGTGCCAGCAGCCGGACTAGCGGGAATTTGGAGACCCAGTACTTC
15 | TRBJ2-2 | TRBV9 | TRBD1 | few | CASSFGQGWTGELFF | TGTGCCAGCAGCTTTGGACAGGGGTGGACCGGGGAGCTGTTTTTT
18 | TRBJ1-4 | TRBV19 | TRBD1 | - | CASSISTGGSTSNEKLFF | TGTGCCAGTAGTATTTCGACAGGGGGATCTACTTCTAATGAAAAACTGTTTTTT
15 | TRBJ1-1 | TRBV6-6 | - | few | CASSAGLRSGTEAFF | TGTGCCAGCAGTGCCGGACTTCGGAGTGGCACTGAAGCTTTCTTT
12 | TRBJ1-5 | TRBV19 | - | - | CASTDDGRPQHF | TGTGCCAGTACTGATGATGGGAGGCCCCAGCATTTT
21 | TRBJ2-3 | TRBV19 | TRBD2 | - | CASSMIGTDFFLAGVVDTQYF | TGTGCCAGTAGTATGATAGGGACGGACTTTTTCCTAGCGGGAGTTGTGGATACGCAGTATTTT
15 | TRBJ1-1 | TRBV18 | TRBD1 | - | CASSPQTGVNTEAFF | TGTGCCAGCTCACCTCAAACAGGGGTAAACACTGAAGCTTTCTTT
17 | TRBJ2-7 | TRBV23-1 | TRBD2 | - | CASSRRTSGGSSYEQYF | TGCGCCAGCAGTCGCCGGACTAGCGGGGGAAGCTCCTACGAGCAGTACTTC
15 | TRBJ2-7 | TRBV4-2 | - | - | CASSPSRGISYEQYF | TGTGCCAGCAGCCCCTCCCGGGGGATCTCCTACGAGCAGTACTTC
15 | TRBJ2-7 | TRBV30 | - | - | CAWNLGAAEGYEQYF | TGTGCCTGGAACCTGGGAGCCGCCGAGGGCTACGAGCAGTACTTC
15 | TRBJ2-5 | TRBV5-1 | - | - | CASSLVLGALETQYF | TGCGCCAGCAGCTTGGTCTTGGGGGCGCTGGAGACCCAGTACTTC
14 | TRBJ2-5 | TRBV28 | TRBD1 | - | CASSSTGGSETQYF | TGTGCCAGCAGTAGTACAGGGGGGAGCGAGACCCAGTACTTC
15 | TRBJ2-5 | TRBV5-1 | - | - | CASSQVTGIQETQYF | TGCGCCAGCAGCCAAGTAACAGGGATCCAAGAGACCCAGTACTTC
13 | TRBJ1-2 | TRBV19 | TRBD1 | - | CASQGQFNYGYTF | TGTGCCAGCCAGGGACAGTTTAACTATGGCTACACCTTC
12 | TRBJ2-7 | TRBV6-6 | - | few | CASRRQPYEQYF | TGTGCCAGCAGGAGACAGCCCTACGAGCAGTACTTC
14 | TRBJ1-3 | TRBV28 | - | - | CASLGGWGGNTIYF | TGTGCCAGCTTGGGGGGGTGGGGAGGAAACACCATATATTTT
19 | TRBJ1-5 | TRBV4-2 | - | - | CASSQDVVLKGNSNQPQHF | TGTGCCAGCAGCCAAGATGTAGTGTTGAAGGGGAACAGCAATCAGCCCCAGCATTTT
16 | TRBJ2-2 | TRBV5-5 | TRBD2 | - | CASSWGGGGNTGELFF | TGTGCCAGCAGCTGGGGCGGGGGGGGCAACACCGGGGAGCTGTTTTTT
16 | TRBJ1-5 | TRBV28 | - | - | CASSLSRDSNSRPQHF | TGTGCCAGCAGTTTAAGCCGAGACAGCAACTCAAGGCCCCAGCATTTT
15 | TRBJ2-3 | TRBV5-1 | - | - | CASSSQTTSTDTQYF | TGCGCCAGCAGCTCTCAGACTACTAGCACAGATACGCAGTATTTT
15 | TRBJ2-7 | TRBV2 | - | - | CASRPELGGWYEQYF | TGTGCCAGCAGACCCGAACTCGGGGGTTGGTACGAGCAGTACTTC
14 | TRBJ2-7 | TRBV10-2 | - | - | CASQDRLLPYEQYF | TGCGCCAGTCAGGACAGATTACTACCCTACGAGCAGTACTTC
16 | TRBJ2-1 | TRBV6-5 | TRBD2 | - | CASSYSTLAGVNEQFF | TGTGCCAGCAGTTACTCGACACTAGCGGGGGTTAATGAGCAGTTCTTC
14 | TRBJ2-1 | TRBV6-1 | - | - | CASSESAPRREQFF | TGTGCCAGCAGTGAATCGGCCCCGAGGAGGGAGCAGTTCTTC
13 | TRBJ1-2 | TRBV30 | - | - | CAWTGGSDYGYTF | TGTGCCTGGACGGGGGGGAGTGACTATGGCTACACCTTC
14 | TRBJ2-2 | TRBV5-1 | - | - | CASQLGVFTGELFF | TGCGCCAGCCAACTCGGGGTTTTCACCGGGGAGCTGTTTTTT
12 | TRBJ2-5 | TRBV29-1 | - | few | CSVGGLGETQYF | TGCAGCGTGGGGGGGCTTGGTGAGACCCAGTACTTC
15 | TRBJ2-3 | TRBV6-5 | TRBD1 | many | CASSPGDRSTDTQYF | TGTGCCAGCAGTCCTGGGGACAGGAGCACAGATACGCAGTATTTT
11 | TRBJ2-3 | TRBV20-1 | - | - | CSARDLMAQYF | TGCAGTGCTAGAGATCTAATGGCGCAGTATTTT
14 | TRBJ1-1 | TRBV28 | - | - | CASSPTMPGPEAFF | TGTGCCAGCAGTCCCACCATGCCAGGGCCTGAAGCTTTCTTT
15 | TRBJ2-5 | TRBV15 | - | - | CATSRDRPGKETQYF | TGTGCCACCAGCAGAGATCGGCCAGGGAAAGAGACCCAGTACTTC
15 | TRBJ2-2 | TRBV7-9 | - | - | CASSPPRQDTGELFF | TGTGCCAGCAGCCCCCCGCGACAGGACACCGGGGAGCTGTTTTTT
15 | TRBJ2-3 | TRBV7-3 | - | - | CASSPTRDSRYTQYF | TGTGCCAGCAGCCCAACCCGGGACTCGAGGTATACGCAGTATTTT
14 | TRBJ1-1 | TRBV5-1 | - | once | CASTSGRKNTEAFF | TGCGCCAGCACCTCCGGCAGGAAGAACACTGAAGCTTTCTTT
16 | TRBJ2-7 | TRBV6-6 | - | - | CASSYGGATYSYEQYF | TGTGCCAGCAGTTACGGGGGGGCTACGTACTCCTACGAGCAGTACTTC
19 | TRBJ1-3 | TRBV6-1 | - | - | CASSEGAGQTSFSGNTIYF | TGTGCCAGCAGTGAAGGCGCAGGACAGACCAGTTTCTCTGGAAACACCATATATTTT
15 | TRBJ2-5 | TRBV7-7 | - | - | CASSFSTGSGETQYF | TGTGCTAGCAGCTTCAGCACGGGGTCGGGTGAGACCCAGTACTTC
15 | TRBJ2-1 | TRBV5-1 | TRBD2 | - | CASSLSSGSHNEQFF | TGCGCCAGCAGCTTGTCTAGCGGGAGCCACAATGAGCAGTTCTTC
14 | TRBJ1-5 | TRBV4-3 | TRBD1 | - | CASSLGQGNQPQHF | TGCGCCAGCAGCCTGGGACAGGGAAATCAGCCCCAGCATTTT
14 | TRBJ1-1 | TRBV11-3 | - | - | CASSLDNRNTEAFF | TGTGCCAGCAGCTTAGATAATAGGAACACTGAAGCTTTCTTT
15 | TRBJ2-5 | TRBV7-3 | - | - | CASSLMFGAGETQYF | TGTGCCAGCAGCTTAATGTTTGGGGCGGGGGAGACCCAGTACTTC
21 | TRBJ1-5 | TRBV28 | TRBD1 | - | CASSLWPGGEGGDWGNQPQHF | TGTGCCAGCAGTTTATGGCCAGGGGGCGAAGGCGGGGATTGGGGCAATCAGCCCCAGCATTTT
14 | TRBJ1-1 | TRBV6-5 | - | - | CASSYSLLATEAFF | TGTGCCAGCAGTTACTCACTGCTTGCCACTGAAGCTTTCTTT
16 | TRBJ2-5 | TRBV18 | - | - | CASSPWGADLGETQYF | TGTGCCAGCTCACCTTGGGGAGCTGATTTGGGGGAGACCCAGTACTTC
11 | TRBJ2-7 | TRBV30 | TRBD1 | - | CAWKQGAEQYF | TGTGCCTGGAAACAGGGGGCCGAGCAGTACTTC
16 | TRBJ2-6 | TRBV5-1 | - | few | CASSLAVDSGANVLTF | TGCGCCAGCAGCCTCGCGGTCGACTCTGGGGCCAACGTCCTGACTTTC
17 | TRBJ2-7 | TRBV2 | - | - | CASSEQGGPPSPREQYF | TGTGCCAGCAGTGAACAGGGGGGACCCCCCTCTCCGCGCGAGCAGTACTTC
17 | TRBJ2-7 | TRBV7-9 | - | - | CASSLSAGTETSYEQYF | TGTGCCAGCAGCTTGTCGGCGGGGACAGAGACCTCCTACGAGCAGTACTTC
14 | TRBJ2-7 | TRBV28 | - | - | CASTLQASGYEQYF | TGTGCCAGCACGTTGCAGGCCAGCGGCTACGAGCAGTACTTC
14 | TRBJ1-2 | TRBV6-5 | TRBD1 | - | CASSYSTGKGGYTF | TGTGCCAGCAGTTACTCGACAGGGAAGGGTGGCTACACCTTC